Shown below are 5 T cell receptor beta chains from a single sample sequenced in a study of T cell repertoires in cytomegalovirus infection. TCRdb reanalysed the reads using MiXCR and keeps one entry per CDR3 protein. Here the sample spans nearly 550,000 distinct CDR3 sequences, about 15% being singletons. The sample was CD8+ T cells from PBMCs. The receptors come from a human donor in good health (CMV status not recorded). Some clones in this sample may be carry-over from other donors' samples.

In this sample, this clonotype turned up many times. This chain links TRBV6-1 with TRBJ2-1, with 12 bases aligning to TRBD2. V lost 5 bases, J lost 8 bases, and 7 bases stayed unmatched. The CDR3 sequence is 15 residues long. The germline V gene encodes CDR1 MNHNS and CDR2 SASEGT. The CDR3: CASSIRTSGNDEQFF. The DNA for the CDR3 is TGTGCCAGCAGTATTCGGACTAGCGGGAACGATGAGCAGTTCTTC.

J is TRBJ1-1 and V is TRBV9, with D unresolved. CDR3 length equals 16 residues. The V gene lost 0 bases and the J gene lost 0 bases, with 12 bases spanning the gap. Germline V gene sequence: CDR1 SGDLS, CDR2 YYNGEE. CDR3 loop: CASSVGAGQLNTEAFF. The CDR3 nucleotides are TGTGCCAGCAGCGTAGGGGCAGGTCAATTGAACACTGAAGCTTTCTTT. Full variable domain (rest looked up from reference TRBV9 and TRBJ1-1): DSGVTQTPKHLITATGQRVTLRCSPRSGDLSVYWYQQSLDQGLQFLIQYYNGEERAKGNILERFSAQQFPDLHSELNLSSLELGDSALYFCASSVGAGQLNTEAFFGQGTRLTVV.

This clonotype was counted between two and nine times. The chain couples TRBV9 to TRBJ2-2; D might be TRBD2 (7 bases). The V gene's germline CDR1 is SGDLS and CDR2 YYNGEE. The CDR3 sequence is 16 residues long. Trimming took 0 bases from V and 3 from J, leaving 12 bases between them. CDR3 protein: CASSVDGEGDTGELFF. The CDR3 DNA reads TGTGCCAGCAGCGTAGACGGGGAGGGGGACACCGGGGAGCTGTTTTTT.

The chain recombines TRBV28 with TRBJ1-2; D gene ambiguous. V gave up 1 base and J gave up 0 bases, with 9 bases separating them. The germline V gene has CDR1 MDHEN and CDR2 SYDVKM. This CDR3 has 15 amino acids. The CDR3 nucleotides are TGTGCCAGCAGTTTATCAACAGAAGCTAACTATGGCTACACCTTC. Amino acid sequence: CASSLSTEANYGYTF.

The table lists this clonotype with many counts. The J gene is TRBJ1-5, the V gene TRBV4-1, with D tentatively TRBD1 (6 bases). This CDR3 is 16 amino acids long. CDR1 MGHRA and CDR2 YSYEKL come from the germline V gene. V lost 3 bases and J lost 0, with 12 bases in between. The CDR3 is CASSQETGYSNQPQHF. The CDR3 DNA reads TGCGCCAGCAGCCAGGAGACAGGCTATAGCAATCAGCCCCAGCATTTT.